This TCR beta chain was recovered during a study of response to subunit inactivated influenza vaccine. Study-wide results and caveats: The study's authors posited that every seasonal influenza vaccination enlists few new T cells.

The germline V gene has CDR1 LGHDT and CDR2 YNNKEL (reference sequence). The CDR3 runs to 13 residues. Trimming cost V 4 bases and J 7 bases, with 13 bases left between them. This clonotype was detected many times. Its specificity is not known. In TCRdb, the RT-PCR reads were re-called with MiXCR into one record per CDR3 protein. The sample carries 600,000 to 850,000 distinct CDR3 sequences, around 15% recorded once. This chain links TRBV3-1 with TRBJ1-1; D gene unclear. The TCR originated in a man aged 50 to 59 who received an inactivated influenza vaccine. The specimen was PBMCs from blood, collected 14 to 15 days before vaccination. The CDR3 reads CASSPHGVGEAFF. The CDR3 coding sequence is TGTGCCAGCAGCCCTCATGGGGTGGGTGAAGCTTTCTTT.